This entry lists 5 T cell receptor beta chains sequenced from one sample in a study of blood T cell repertoires in COVID-19. TCRdb keeps only in-frame clones here, not all; method: immunoSEQ multiplex PCR. The sample lists approximately 250,000 clones; more than 85% were seen once. Sequencing input: peripheral blood. These receptors came from an older woman with COVID-19, enrolled during active disease.

The genes are TRBV18 and TRBJ1-6; D uncertain. Germline CDR1 and CDR2: KGHSH and LQKENI. This CDR3 has 15 residues. V was shortened by 1 base and J by 5 bases, with 9 bases between the two germline ends. The CDR3 sequence is CASSPQESNNSPLHF. The CDR3 nucleotides are TGTGCCAGCTCACCACAGGAGTCTAATAATTCACCCCTCCACTTT.

The V call is TRBV27, the J call TRBJ2-3, with 11 bases aligning to TRBD2. Trimming cost V 3 bases and J 4 bases; bases outside gene matches: 9. This CDR3 is built from 17 residues. The germline V gene encodes CDR1 MNHEY and CDR2 SMNVEV (reference sequence). This chain's CDR3 is CASSFSLLAGEPDTQYF. CDR3 DNA sequence: TGTGCCAGCAGTTTCTCCCTACTAGCGGGAGAGCCAGATACGCAGTATTTT.

This clone was counted between two and nine times. The chain employs TRBV29-1 and TRBJ2-7, with TRBD2 identical over 7 bases. This CDR3 region has 13 residues. The V gene end was trimmed by 4 bases and the J gene end by 5 bases; junction bases not matched to a gene: 8. Germline-derived CDR1 and CDR2 are SQVTM and ANQGSEA. The CDR3 region is CSVVSAGIHEQYF. In DNA, the CDR3 is TGCAGCGTTGTTTCAGCGGGAATCCACGAGCAGTACTTC.

The V and J genes are TRBV6-2 or TRBV6-3 and TRBJ1-6; the match to TRBD1 covers 10 bases. V lost 2 bases, J lost 6 bases, and 7 bases stayed unmatched. The CDR3 contains 17 residues. Germline CDR1 is MNHEY and CDR2 is SVGEGT. The CDR3 region is CASSYLPGQGLNSPLHF. For the CDR3, the DNA is TGTGCCAGCAGTTACCTTCCGGGACAGGGGCTTAATTCACCCCTCCACTTT.

This rearrangement joins TRBV28 to TRBJ2-7; weak D call: TRBD2 (5 bases). This CDR3 comprises 14 residues. Germline V gene data show CDR1 as MDHEN and CDR2 as SYDVKM. V lost 5 bases, J lost 7 bases, and 18 bases lay in between. CDR3 protein: CASSPGRLPGEQYF. The CDR3 bases are TGTGCCAGCAGTCCAGGCCGACTACCGGGGGAGCAGTACTTC. Full variable domain (missing parts from reference TRBV28 and TRBJ2-7): DVKVTQSSRYLVKRTGEKVFLECVQDMDHENMFWYRQDPGLGLRLIYFSYDVKMKEKGDIPEGYSVSREKKERFSLILESASTNQTSMYLCASSPGRLPGEQYFGPGTRLTVT.